The rows below give T cell receptor beta chains drawn from one sample of a study of blood T cells in healthy people across ages. In TCRdb, the 5' RACE reads were re-called with MiXCR into one record per CDR3 protein. The profile shows about 930,000 distinct CDR3 sequences, 25% to 30% of them singletons. These sequences were also reported in another study, on T cells of mothers and their children.

The sample consisted of blood. These receptors originate from a woman in her forties in good health. The CDR3 runs from the conserved cysteine through the conserved F or W. D genes are given only for firm matches. Expanded clones are given a class, and other clones once, few, many or no size at all.

size: many
D: .
J: TRBJ1-2
V: TRBV5-6
CDR3: CASSFGRAVGYTF
DNA: TGTGCCAGCAGCTTCGGCAGGGCAGTCGGCTACACCTTC

size: .
D: .
J: TRBJ1-2
V: TRBV6-6
CDR3: CASSLGEGGDYGYTF
DNA: TGTGCCAGTTCACTCGGAGAGGGAGGTGACTATGGCTACACCTTC

size: many
D: TRBD1
J: TRBJ2-1
V: TRBV7-3
CDR3: CASSKPGQGYNEQFF
DNA: TGTGCCAGCAGTAAACCGGGACAGGGTTACAATGAGCAGTTCTTC

size: .
D: .
J: TRBJ2-7
V: TRBV28
CDR3: CASSSPQTGYEQYF
DNA: TGTGCCAGCAGTTCCCCTCAGACCGGTTACGAGCAGTACTTC

size: few
D: TRBD1
J: TRBJ2-7
V: TRBV28
CDR3: CASSRGGTGGIYEQYF
DNA: TGTGCCAGCAGTCGGGGGGGGACAGGGGGCATCTACGAGCAGTACTTC

size: few
D: .
J: TRBJ2-1
V: TRBV28
CDR3: CASSRGPSGANNEQFF
DNA: TGTGCCAGCAGTAGAGGGCCCTCTGGGGCCAACAATGAGCAGTTCTTC

size: many
D: .
J: TRBJ1-2
V: TRBV7-2
CDR3: CASSLALQDGYTF
DNA: TGTGCCAGCAGCTTAGCGCTACAGGATGGCTACACCTTC

size: .
D: .
J: TRBJ1-2
V: TRBV4-3
CDR3: CASSQELGAEYGYTF
DNA: TGCGCCAGCAGCCAAGAGCTCGGGGCAGAGTATGGCTACACCTTC

size: few
D: .
J: TRBJ1-2
V: TRBV30
CDR3: CAWSRTLNYGYTF
DNA: TGTGCCTGGAGCCGGACATTGAACTATGGCTACACCTTC

size: few
D: .
J: TRBJ1-5
V: TRBV12-3/TRBV12-4
CDR3: CASRDEGGISNQPQHF
DNA: TGTGCCAGCAGAGACGAGGGGGGGATTAGCAATCAGCCCCAGCATTTT

size: many
D: TRBD1
J: TRBJ2-7
V: TRBV5-1
CDR3: CASSLLPGQSYEQYF
DNA: TGCGCCAGCAGCCTTCTTCCGGGACAGTCCTACGAGCAGTACTTC

size: many
D: TRBD2
J: TRBJ2-5
V: TRBV20-1
CDR3: CSADPSGGAVETQYF
DNA: TGCAGTGCTGACCCTAGCGGGGGGGCCGTTGAGACCCAGTACTTC

size: .
D: TRBD1
J: TRBJ1-5
V: TRBV7-2
CDR3: CASSLGGTGSRPQHF
DNA: TGTGCCAGCAGCTTAGGCGGGACAGGGAGCCGGCCCCAGCATTTT

size: few
D: .
J: TRBJ1-5
V: TRBV28
CDR3: CASSLFRVGQPQHF
DNA: TGTGCCAGCAGTTTATTTAGGGTGGGTCAGCCCCAGCATTTT

size: once
D: .
J: TRBJ1-5
V: TRBV5-5
CDR3: CASSHHRPGPLSNQPQHF
DNA: TGTGCCAGCAGTCACCATAGACCGGGTCCCCTTAGCAATCAGCCCCAGCATTTT

size: .
D: TRBD2
J: TRBJ2-1
V: TRBV20-1
CDR3: CSAPAGSYNEQFF
DNA: TGCAGTGCTCCAGCGGGGTCCTACAATGAGCAGTTCTTC

size: many
D: TRBD2
J: TRBJ2-1
V: TRBV20-1
CDR3: CSARNLAGNEQFF
DNA: TGCAGTGCTCGGAATCTAGCGGGGAATGAGCAGTTCTTC

size: many
D: TRBD1
J: TRBJ2-4
V: TRBV7-2
CDR3: CASSLVGTGRIRNIQYF
DNA: TGTGCCAGCAGCTTAGTCGGGACAGGGAGGATACGAAACATTCAGTACTTC

size: many
D: .
J: TRBJ2-7
V: TRBV11-2
CDR3: CASSTDSTSYEQYF
DNA: TGTGCCAGCAGCACAGACAGCACCTCCTACGAGCAGTACTTC

size: many
D: .
J: TRBJ2-7
V: TRBV10-3
CDR3: CAISESSIYEQYF
DNA: TGTGCCATCAGTGAGTCATCAATCTACGAGCAGTACTTC

size: many
D: .
J: TRBJ2-7
V: TRBV7-2
CDR3: CASSRGGSGSSYEQYF
DNA: TGTGCCAGCAGCCGCGGTGGGTCGGGTAGCTCCTACGAGCAGTACTTC

size: .
D: .
J: TRBJ2-6
V: TRBV28
CDR3: CASSRDAAVLTF
DNA: TGTGCCAGCAGCCGCGATGCGGCTGTCCTGACTTTC

size: .
D: .
J: TRBJ2-7
V: TRBV2
CDR3: CASSGGRVGEQYF
DNA: TGTGCCAGCAGTGGTGGCAGGGTGGGCGAGCAGTACTTC

size: once
D: .
J: TRBJ2-5
V: TRBV14
CDR3: CASSQRREETQYF
DNA: TGTGCCAGCAGCCAACGCAGGGAAGAGACCCAGTACTTC

size: medium-sized
D: TRBD1
J: TRBJ2-1
V: TRBV6-6
CDR3: CASRTGTGGNEQFF
DNA: TGTGCCAGCAGAACCGGGACAGGGGGCAATGAGCAGTTCTTC

size: many
D: TRBD1
J: TRBJ2-7
V: TRBV5-4
CDR3: CASTETGTGFSYEQYF
DNA: TGTGCCAGCACAGAAACCGGGACAGGATTCTCCTACGAGCAGTACTTC

size: few
D: TRBD1
J: TRBJ1-1
V: TRBV5-5
CDR3: CASSSTGLGTEAFF
DNA: TGTGCCAGCAGCTCGACAGGGCTTGGAACTGAAGCTTTCTTT

size: .
D: TRBD1
J: TRBJ1-1
V: TRBV20-1
CDR3: CSARAGGANTEAFF
DNA: TGCAGTGCTAGGGCAGGGGGGGCGAACACTGAAGCTTTCTTT

size: .
D: .
J: TRBJ1-2
V: TRBV20-1
CDR3: CSARRDANYGYTF
DNA: TGCAGTGCTCGCCGGGACGCTAACTATGGCTACACCTTC

size: .
D: .
J: TRBJ1-2
V: TRBV12-3/TRBV12-4
CDR3: CASSFDGANYGYTF
DNA: TGTGCCAGCAGTTTCGACGGCGCTAACTATGGCTACACCTTC

size: .
D: .
J: TRBJ1-1
V: TRBV5-5
CDR3: CASSLQGIGTEAFF
DNA: TGTGCCAGCAGCTTGCAAGGGATCGGCACTGAAGCTTTCTTT

size: many
D: .
J: TRBJ2-7
V: TRBV29-1
CDR3: CSVETDRSYEQYF
DNA: TGCAGCGTTGAAACGGACAGATCCTACGAGCAGTACTTC

size: .
D: TRBD1
J: TRBJ1-5
V: TRBV20-1
CDR3: CSARDRTGDSQPQHF
DNA: TGCAGTGCTAGAGACAGGACAGGGGACTCTCAGCCCCAGCATTTT

size: few
D: .
J: TRBJ2-3
V: TRBV28
CDR3: CASSRTLSDTQYF
DNA: TGTGCCAGCAGTCGAACACTGTCAGATACGCAGTATTTT

size: many
D: .
J: TRBJ2-2
V: TRBV20-1
CDR3: CSAFDRGANTGELFF
DNA: TGCAGTGCCTTCGATCGGGGAGCGAACACCGGGGAGCTGTTTTTT

size: .
D: .
J: TRBJ2-1
V: TRBV29-1
CDR3: CSVEGAGGNEQFF
DNA: TGCAGCGTTGAAGGGGCAGGTGGTAATGAGCAGTTCTTC

size: many
D: .
J: TRBJ1-2
V: TRBV20-1
CDR3: CSASEAGPNYGYTF
DNA: TGCAGTGCCAGTGAGGCAGGCCCCAACTATGGCTACACCTTC

size: .
D: TRBD2
J: TRBJ2-1
V: TRBV2
CDR3: CASSEWRGANEQFF
DNA: TGTGCCAGCAGTGAATGGCGGGGGGCTAATGAGCAGTTCTTC

size: few
D: .
J: TRBJ2-1
V: TRBV7-6
CDR3: CASSPREANYNEQFF
DNA: TGTGCCAGCAGCCCTAGGGAGGCCAACTACAATGAGCAGTTCTTC

size: .
D: TRBD2
J: TRBJ2-3
V: TRBV7-2
CDR3: CASSQEASGEPTDTQYF
DNA: TGTGCCAGCAGCCAGGAGGCTAGCGGGGAGCCCACAGATACGCAGTATTTT

size: few
D: .
J: TRBJ2-1
V: TRBV10-3
CDR3: CAIQAGTHSYNEQFF
DNA: TGTGCCATCCAAGCGGGGACACACTCCTACAATGAGCAGTTCTTC

size: .
D: TRBD2
J: TRBJ2-3
V: TRBV3-1
CDR3: CASSQVLAGNTQYF
DNA: TGTGCCAGCAGCCAAGTCCTAGCGGGGAATACGCAGTATTTT

size: .
D: TRBD1
J: TRBJ2-1
V: TRBV9
CDR3: CASSTGQGSSSYNEQFF
DNA: TGTGCCAGCAGCACCGGACAGGGATCAAGCTCCTACAATGAGCAGTTCTTC

size: .
D: .
J: TRBJ2-5
V: TRBV28
CDR3: CASSAAAGKETQYF
DNA: TGTGCCAGCAGTGCCGCCGCGGGAAAAGAGACCCAGTACTTC

size: few
D: TRBD2
J: TRBJ2-7
V: TRBV5-1
CDR3: CASSWAGQGGDEQYF
DNA: TGCGCCAGCAGCTGGGCCGGCCAGGGAGGGGACGAGCAGTACTTC

size: few
D: .
J: TRBJ1-4
V: TRBV27
CDR3: CASSSLTNEKLFF
DNA: TGTGCCAGCAGTTCCTTAACTAATGAAAAACTGTTTTTT

size: .
D: .
J: TRBJ2-2
V: TRBV15
CDR3: CATSRDPANTGELFF
DNA: TGTGCCACCAGCCGGGACCCGGCGAACACCGGGGAGCTGTTTTTT

size: .
D: TRBD1
J: TRBJ2-7
V: TRBV20-1
CDR3: CSAKGDRGAYEQYF
DNA: TGCAGTGCGAAGGGGGACAGGGGCGCCTACGAGCAGTACTTC